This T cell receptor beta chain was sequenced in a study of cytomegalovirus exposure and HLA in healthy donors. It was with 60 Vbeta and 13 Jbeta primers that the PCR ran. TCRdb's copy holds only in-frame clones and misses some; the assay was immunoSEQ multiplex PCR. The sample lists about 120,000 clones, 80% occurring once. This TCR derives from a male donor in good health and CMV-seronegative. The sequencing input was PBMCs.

The CDR3 nucleotides read TGTGCCACCAGCACCCGAGGGATAGACAGGCAGCATTTT. Encoded protein: CATSTRGIDRQHF. V usage is TRBV15 and J usage is TRBJ1-5, with D maybe TRBD1 (6 bases). V was pared by 4 bases and J by 13 bases, with 17 bases between. The CDR3 covers 13 residues. The V gene's germline CDR1 is LNHNV and CDR2 YYDKDF (reference sequence). The full variable domain, with the rest looked up from reference TRBV15 and TRBJ1-5, is DAMVIQNPRYQVTQFGKPVTLSCSQTLNHNVMYWYQQKSSQAPKLLFHYYDKDFNNEADTPDNFQSRRPNTSFCFLDIRSPGLGDTAMYLCATSTRGIDRQHFGDGTRLSIL.